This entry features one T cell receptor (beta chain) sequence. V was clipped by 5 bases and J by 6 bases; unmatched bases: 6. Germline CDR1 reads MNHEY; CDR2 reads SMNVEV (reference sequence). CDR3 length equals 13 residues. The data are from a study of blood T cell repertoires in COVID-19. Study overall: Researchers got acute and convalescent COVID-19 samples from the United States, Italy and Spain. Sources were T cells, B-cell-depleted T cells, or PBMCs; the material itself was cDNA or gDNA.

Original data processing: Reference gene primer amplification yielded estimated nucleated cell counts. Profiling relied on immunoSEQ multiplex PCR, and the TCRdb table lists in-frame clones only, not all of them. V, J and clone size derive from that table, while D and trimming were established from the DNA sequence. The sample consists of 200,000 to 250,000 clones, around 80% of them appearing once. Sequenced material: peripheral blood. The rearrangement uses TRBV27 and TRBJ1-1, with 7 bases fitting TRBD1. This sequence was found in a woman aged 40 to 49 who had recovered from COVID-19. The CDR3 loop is CASSQTGTPEAFF. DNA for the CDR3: TGTGCCAGCAGTCAGACAGGGACCCCTGAAGCTTTCTTT.